This is a list of T cell receptor beta chains from one sample in a study of beta chain features in type 1 diabetes. The repertoire was sequenced with immunoSEQ multiplex PCR; TCRdb's copy has only in-frame clones and lacks some. The table shows approximately 160,000 clones, with more than 60% occurring only once. Material: naive CD4+ T cells from blood. These receptors originate from a man aged 25 to 45 with type 1 diabetes. The CDR3 runs from the conserved cysteine through the conserved F or W. The order of the fields is J gene, V gene, D gene, clone size, CDR3 protein, CDR3 DNA. D genes are given only for firm matches. Rows may omit the clone size; those that give it use once, few, many or a size class.

TRBJ1-2 | TRBV29-1 | . | . | CSVEENYGYTF | TGCAGCGTTGAAGAAAACTATGGCTACACCTTC
TRBJ2-4 | TRBV6-6 | TRBD1 | . | CASSYSSGQTRF | TGTGCCAGCAGTTACTCTTCGGGACAGACCCGCTTC
TRBJ2-7 | TRBV29-1 | TRBD1 | . | CSVVGQGAHEQYF | TGCAGCGTTGTGGGACAGGGGGCTCACGAGCAGTACTTC
TRBJ1-1 | TRBV28 | . | . | CASTPSDSGAFF | TGTGCCAGCACCCCGAGTGACAGCGGGGCTTTCTTT
TRBJ2-7 | TRBV7-2 | TRBD1 | . | CASSFDRGTYEQYF | TGTGCCAGCAGCTTTGACAGGGGTACCTACGAGCAGTACTTC
TRBJ1-5 | TRBV4-3 | . | . | CASSKQGGGQPQHF | TGCGCCAGCAGCAAACAGGGCGGGGGACAGCCCCAGCATTTT
TRBJ2-1 | TRBV4-3 | TRBD2 | . | CASSHRLAGGPYEQFF | TGCGCCAGCAGCCATAGACTAGCGGGGGGGCCCTATGAGCAGTTCTTC
TRBJ1-1 | TRBV29-1 | TRBD1 | . | CSVIGDRGRVNTEAFF | TGCAGCGTAATTGGGGACAGGGGGCGAGTGAACACTGAAGCTTTCTTT
TRBJ2-7 | TRBV13 | . | few | CASSLGGKSYEQYF | TGTGCCAGCAGCTTAGGGGGCAAGTCCTACGAGCAGTACTTC
TRBJ2-1 | TRBV30 | . | . | CAWNPDVTAWQFF | TGTGCCTGGAACCCAGATGTAACGGCGTGGCAGTTCTTC
TRBJ1-2 | TRBV4-3 | . | few | CASSQIPEGLGYGYTF | TGCGCCAGCAGCCAGATCCCGGAGGGCCTTGGCTATGGCTACACCTTC
TRBJ1-6 | TRBV25-1 | . | once | CASSETAGNSPLHF | TGTGCCAGCAGTGAAACCGCTGGGAATTCACCCCTCCACTTT
TRBJ2-1 | TRBV2 | TRBD2 | . | CASSALAGWNEQFF | TGTGCCAGCAGTGCGCTAGCGGGGTGGAATGAGCAGTTCTTC
TRBJ2-7 | TRBV7-9 | . | few | CASSQVGYEQYF | TGTGCCAGCAGCCAAGTAGGCTACGAGCAGTACTTC
TRBJ2-3 | TRBV27 | TRBD2 | . | CASANTFGLGGDTQYF | TGTGCCAGCGCGAATACTTTTGGACTAGGCGGGGATACGCAGTATTTT